This passage covers 26 T cell receptor beta chains from one sample sequenced in a study of T cell responses to AZD1222 COVID-19 vaccine. Data came from immunoSEQ multiplex PCR; TCRdb stores just in-frame clones and leaves some out. The table includes 150,000 to 200,000 clones, roughly 91% detected once. The specimen comprised peripheral blood, sampled 28 days after the second AZD1222 dose. Receptor source: an adult who received the AZD1222 COVID-19 vaccine.

This clone was recorded only once. The rearrangement joins TRBV7-3 to TRBJ2-7, with D perhaps TRBD1 (7 bases). Germline V CDR1 and CDR2: SGHTA, FQGTGA. V was shortened by 4 bases and J by 4 bases, with 14 bases between the two germline ends. CDR3 length: 14 residues. In DNA, the CDR3 is TGTGCCAGCAGCTCCCAGGGGGGCACTTACGAGCAGTACTTC. Its protein product is CASSSQGGTYEQYF.

V gene TRBV27 combines with J gene TRBJ1-5; D is unclear. Deletions cut 5 bases from V and 0 bases from J, with 11 bases between. CDR3 size: 15 residues. Germline V gene data show CDR1 as MNHEY and CDR2 as SMNVEV (reference sequence). CDR3 protein: CASSTIKGSNQPQHF. CDR3 DNA: TGTGCCAGCAGTACGATCAAGGGTAGCAATCAGCCCCAGCATTTT.

This chain joins TRBV11-2 and TRBJ1-2, with 9 bases aligning to TRBD1. Germline V gene lookup returns CDR1 SGHAT and CDR2 FQNNGV. The CDR3 is 17 residues long. V dropped 5 bases and J dropped 3; count of bases not matched to a gene: 13. As DNA, the CDR3 is TGTGCCAGCAGCCCCGCTTCACGGACAGGGGTCCACTATGGCTACACCTTC. It codes for CASSPASRTGVHYGYTF.

This chain connects TRBV7-3 to TRBJ1-5; D is unresolved. Trimming left V 7 bases short and J 9 bases short, with 10 bases between. The CDR3 covers 11 residues. From germline, CDR1 is SGHTA and CDR2 FQGTGA. CDR3 protein: CASNDLRPQHF. CDR3 nucleotide sequence: TGTGCCAGCAACGATTTACGGCCCCAGCATTTT.

The chain joins TRBV21-1 to TRBJ1-5. TRBV21-1 is described as a pseudogene. The CDR3 is made up of 15 amino acids. In nucleotides, the CDR3 is TGTGCCAGCAGCAAAAGACTGGGAAAGAATCAGCCCCAGCATTTT. It specifies CASSKRLGKNQPQHF.

The chain links TRBV3-1 (or the pseudogene TRBV3-2) to TRBJ2-2; D ambiguous. CDR3 length: 12 amino acids. Trimming shortened V by 2 bases and J by 2 bases, and 0 bases separated the two germline ends. Germline CDR1 reads LGHDT; CDR2 reads YNNKEL (reference sequence). CDR3 DNA: TGTGCCAGCAGCCAAAACACCGGGGAGCTGTTTTTT. Protein product: CASSQNTGELFF.

V usage is TRBV5-1 and J usage is TRBJ1-2; TRBD1 agrees at 9 bases. In germline, CDR1 is SGHRS, CDR2 YFSETQ. The V gene end was trimmed by 4 bases and the J gene end by 4 bases; junction bases not matched to a gene: 2. This CDR3 comprises 13 residues. CDR3 in amino acids: CASSTGQGYGYTF. For the CDR3, the DNA is TGCGCCAGCAGCACGGGACAGGGCTATGGCTACACCTTC.

In this sample, this clone turned up once. The chain combines TRBV28 with TRBJ2-4; the D gene is possibly TRBD1 (5 bases). Trimming shortened V by 6 bases and J by 1 base, and 13 bases separated the two germline ends. Germline-derived CDR1 and CDR2 are MDHEN and SYDVKM. The CDR3 is 15 amino acids. DNA for the CDR3: TGTGCCAGCAGCGGCAGGGTCCAGGCCAAAAACATTCAGTACTTC. Protein product: CASSGRVQAKNIQYF.

The chain joins TRBV6-6 to TRBJ1-2; D remains ambiguous. The CDR3 runs 14 residues. Germline V gene data show CDR1 as MNHNY and CDR2 as SVGAGI (reference sequence). Trimming stripped 0 bases from V and 3 bases from J, with 8 bases between. CDR3 loop: CASSYSKLDYGYTF. The CDR3 DNA follows: TGTGCCAGCAGTTACTCGAAATTGGACTATGGCTACACCTTC.

The CDR3: CASSLGGGSSYEQYF. CDR3 DNA sequence: TGTGCCAGCAGTTTAGGTGGTGGGAGCTCCTACGAGCAGTACTTC. The V call is TRBV28, the J call TRBJ2-7; TRBD2 is a possible D gene (5 bases). V was clipped by 2 bases and J by 0 bases, with 11 bases between them. Germline CDR1 is MDHEN and CDR2 is SYDVKM. The CDR3 spans 15 residues.

V usage is TRBV27 and J usage is TRBJ1-3; D gene ambiguous. There are 13 residues in the CDR3. Germline V lookup: CDR1 MNHEY, CDR2 SMNVEV (reference sequence). The V end lost 3 bases, the J end lost 2 bases, and 5 bases lay between the germline ends. CDR3 in DNA: TGTGCCAGCAGTTTTACGGCTGGAAACACCATATATTTT. Its translation: CASSFTAGNTIYF.

The chain uses TRBV25-1 and TRBJ1-2; 10 nucleotides agree with TRBD1. The V gene end was trimmed by 5 bases and the J gene end by 9 bases; junction bases not matched to a gene: 6. Per the germline V gene, CDR1 is MGHDK and CDR2 is SYGVNS. The CDR3 length is 13 residues. The CDR3 is CASSIPGQGSYTF. The CDR3, as DNA: TGTGCCAGCAGTATTCCGGGACAGGGGAGCTACACCTTC.

J is TRBJ1-6 and V is TRBV3-1 (or the pseudogene TRBV3-2), with D uncertain. The CDR3 has 16 amino acids. In germline, CDR1 is LGHDT, CDR2 YNNKEL (reference sequence). V was shortened by 0 bases and J by 13 bases, with 19 bases between the two germline ends. In DNA, the CDR3 is TGTGCCAGCAGCCAAGAAGGTTCACGTAACGGGTCCCCCCTCCACTTT. As protein: CASSQEGSRNGSPLHF.

This clone has a handful of counts. This rearrangement joins TRBV6-5 to TRBJ2-7, with 7 bases that match TRBD1. The J segment lost 4 bases and the V segment lost 7 bases, leaving 10 bases of the junction unmatched. This CDR3 spans 14 amino acids. CDR1 and CDR2 (germline): MNHEY, SVGAGI. The CDR3 is CASNLLEGAYEQYF. The CDR3, as DNA: TGTGCCAGCAACCTCCTAGAGGGGGCGTACGAGCAGTACTTC.

The chain uses TRBV4-1 and TRBJ2-3; 7 positions match TRBD2. Germline loops: CDR1 MGHRA, CDR2 YSYEKL. The ends lost 1 base at V and 3 bases at J; junction bases unmatched: 1. The CDR3 sequence is 14 residues long. Here the CDR3 reads CASSQGLATDTQYF. CDR3 sequence (DNA): TGCGCCAGCAGCCAAGGACTAGCTACAGATACGCAGTATTTT.

Written as DNA, the CDR3 is TGTGCCAGCAGGGGGGACAGGGTCCACGAGCAGTACTTC. Amino acid sequence: CASRGDRVHEQYF. This chain connects TRBV6-5 to TRBJ2-7; 9 bases match TRBD1. With V trimmed by 6 bases and J by 5 bases, 5 bases remained unmatched. The germline V gene has CDR1 MNHEY and CDR2 SVGAGI. The CDR3 extends over 13 amino acids.

V is TRBV6-5 and J is TRBJ1-1; D unclear. Germline V gene data show CDR1 as MNHEY and CDR2 as SVGAGI. Trimming took off 4 bases at V and 5 bases at J, with 17 bases between the two ends. This CDR3 is 15 amino acids long. The CDR3 bases are TGTGCCAGCAGTTGGGGTTCGGGGAGTAATACTGAAGCTTTCTTT. Translation gives CASSWGSGSNTEAFF.

This clone appeared once. The chain employs TRBV7-2 and TRBJ2-1; D is perhaps TRBD2 (6 bases). Germline loops: CDR1 SGHTA, CDR2 FQGNSA. The V and J ends lost 1 base and 0 bases respectively, with 16 bases between them. This CDR3 region has 18 residues. The chain's CDR3 is CASSLGPSSAHSYNEQFF. In nucleotides, the CDR3 is TGTGCCAGCAGCTTAGGCCCTTCTAGCGCTCACTCCTACAATGAGCAGTTCTTC.

The chain couples TRBV12-3 or TRBV12-4 to TRBJ2-2; weak D call: TRBD2 (5 bases). Trimming removed 9 bases from V and 4 bases from J, with 12 bases in between. This CDR3 region has 13 residues. In DNA, the CDR3 is TGTGCCAGTGGACTGTGGGTCACCGGGGAGCTGTTTTTT. It yields the protein CASGLWVTGELFF.

The chain couples TRBV29-1 to TRBJ2-3; 9 bases align to TRBD2. Germline V lookup: CDR1 SQVTM, CDR2 ANQGSEA. V was clipped by 5 bases and J by 3 bases; unmatched bases: 6. The CDR3 consists of 14 residues. The chain's CDR3 is CSVRAGGPTDTQYF. CDR3 nucleotides: TGCAGCGTTAGGGCGGGAGGGCCGACAGATACGCAGTATTTT.

V and J are TRBV7-2 and TRBJ1-1; D unresolved. CDR1 is SGHTA and CDR2 is FQGNSA in the germline V gene. The CDR3 extends over 14 amino acids. Trimming pared 1 base from V and 10 bases from J, leaving 16 bases between. The CDR3 loop is CASSLDNRGGSAFF. The CDR3 DNA is TGTGCCAGCAGCTTAGATAACAGAGGTGGTTCAGCTTTCTTT.

J is TRBJ2-5 and V is TRBV9; D call uncertain. Germline assignment: CDR1 SGDLS and CDR2 YYNGEE. The CDR3 extends over 15 amino acids. The V and J ends lost 0 bases and 2 bases respectively, with 11 bases between them. Here the CDR3 DNA reads TGTGCCAGCAGCGTAGCCCTCTACTCTCAAGAGACCCAGTACTTC. This gives the protein CASSVALYSQETQYF.

This rearrangement joins TRBV11-1 to TRBJ2-7; the D is unclear. Germline CDR1 SGHAT, CDR2 FQDESV (reference sequence). V was shortened by 0 bases and J by 5 bases, with 8 bases between the two germline ends. The CDR3 has 13 residues. CDR3 residues: CASSLAPQNEQYF. The CDR3 bases are TGTGCCAGCAGCTTAGCCCCACAGAACGAGCAGTACTTC. Filled out from reference TRBV11-1 and TRBJ2-7, the complete variable domain reads EAEVAQSPRYKITEKSQAVAFWCDPISGHATLYWYRQILGQGPELLVQFQDESVVDDSQLPKDRFSAERLKGVDSTLKIQPAELGDSAMYLCASSLAPQNEQYFGPGTRLTVT.

V and J are TRBV7-9 and TRBJ2-4, with TRBD1 identical over 9 bases. Germline V gene data show CDR1 as SEHNR and CDR2 as FQNEAQ (reference sequence). J was trimmed by 2 bases and V by 5 bases; bases with no gene match: 7. CDR3 size: 16 residues. CDR3 sequence: CASSPTGGATKNIQYF. As DNA, the CDR3 is TGTGCCAGCAGCCCCACAGGGGGCGCGACCAAAAACATTCAGTACTTC.

This chain connects TRBV29-1 to TRBJ1-2, with D perhaps TRBD1 (5 bases). V was cut by 4 bases and J by 5 bases, with 14 bases left in between. Germline V CDR1 and CDR2: SQVTM, ANQGSEA. This CDR3 is built from 13 residues. The CDR3 region has the DNA TGCAGCGTTGGATCGGCAGGGAGGTATGGCTACACCTTC. Its translation: CSVGSAGRYGYTF.

The CDR3: CATGGANVLTF. The CDR3 nucleotides are TGTGCCACCGGTGGGGCCAACGTCCTGACTTTC. V and J are TRBV7-6 and TRBJ2-6; D is uncertain. Trimming removed 10 bases from V and 3 bases from J, with 4 bases in between. Germline V gene lookup returns CDR1 SGHVS and CDR2 FNYEAQ. The CDR3 sequence is 11 residues long.